These 5 T cell receptor beta chains share one sample of origin, sequenced in a study of blood T cell repertoires in COVID-19. Libraries were prepared by immunoSEQ multiplex PCR; TCRdb keeps only in-frame clonotypes and omits some of them. The data hold approximately 300,000 clones, with about 92% observed a single time. The source material was PBMCs or T cells enriched from blood (not recorded which). These receptor sequences come from a woman aged 30 to 39 who had recovered from COVID-19.

The rearrangement uses TRBV4-3 and TRBJ1-4; D gene uncertain. This CDR3 has 13 amino acids. V gave up 0 bases and J gave up 8 bases, with 7 bases separating them. The V gene's germline CDR1 is LGHNA and CDR2 YSLEER. The CDR3 sequence: CASSQDISEKLFF. The CDR3 DNA reads TGCGCCAGCAGCCAAGATATTAGCGAAAAACTGTTTTTT.

The rearrangement joins TRBV5-8 to TRBJ2-7, with 9 bases fitting TRBD2. This CDR3 has 16 amino acids. Per the germline V gene, CDR1 is SGHTS and CDR2 is YDEGEE. Trimming removed 0 bases from V and 3 bases from J; junction bases left unmatched: 7. CDR3 protein: CASSLDPLREGYEQYF. The CDR3 region has the DNA TGTGCCAGCAGCTTGGATCCTTTGCGGGAGGGCTACGAGCAGTACTTC.

The chain recombines TRBV7-9 with TRBJ2-3, with 7 nucleotides matching TRBD2. The length of the CDR3 is 16 residues. In germline, CDR1 is SEHNR, CDR2 FQNEAQ (reference sequence). With V trimmed by 9 bases and J by 2 bases, 14 bases remained unmatched. The CDR3 DNA reads TGTGCCAGTTCGCCCTCGGAGCGGGGTTCCACAGATACGCAGTATTTT. This gives the protein CASSPSERGSTDTQYF. Based on the CDR3 plus reference TRBV7-9 and TRBJ2-3, the full variable domain is DTGVSQNPRHKITKRGQNVTFRCDPISEHNRLYWYRQTLGQGPEFLTYFQNEAQLEKSRLLSDRFSAERPKGSFSTLEIQRTEQGDSAMYLCASSPSERGSTDTQYFGPGTRLTVL.

The chain joins TRBV9 to TRBJ1-3, with D unclear. Between the trimmed V and J ends, which lost 4 bases and 0 bases, there was a span of 11 bases. The CDR3 length is 15 residues. Per the germline V gene, CDR1 is SGDLS and CDR2 is YYNGEE. The CDR3 sequence: CASSYSEHSGNTIYF. The CDR3 DNA is TGTGCCAGCAGCTACAGTGAACACTCTGGAAACACCATATATTTT.

CDR3: CASSLLTNPEQYF. CDR3 in DNA: TGTGCCAGCAGCTTACTGACAAATCCCGAGCAGTACTTC. V is TRBV5-4 and J is TRBJ2-7, with no clear D. Trimming cost V 2 bases and J 6 bases, with 12 bases left between them. This CDR3 comprises 13 residues. From germline, CDR1 is SGHNT and CDR2 YYREEE (reference sequence).